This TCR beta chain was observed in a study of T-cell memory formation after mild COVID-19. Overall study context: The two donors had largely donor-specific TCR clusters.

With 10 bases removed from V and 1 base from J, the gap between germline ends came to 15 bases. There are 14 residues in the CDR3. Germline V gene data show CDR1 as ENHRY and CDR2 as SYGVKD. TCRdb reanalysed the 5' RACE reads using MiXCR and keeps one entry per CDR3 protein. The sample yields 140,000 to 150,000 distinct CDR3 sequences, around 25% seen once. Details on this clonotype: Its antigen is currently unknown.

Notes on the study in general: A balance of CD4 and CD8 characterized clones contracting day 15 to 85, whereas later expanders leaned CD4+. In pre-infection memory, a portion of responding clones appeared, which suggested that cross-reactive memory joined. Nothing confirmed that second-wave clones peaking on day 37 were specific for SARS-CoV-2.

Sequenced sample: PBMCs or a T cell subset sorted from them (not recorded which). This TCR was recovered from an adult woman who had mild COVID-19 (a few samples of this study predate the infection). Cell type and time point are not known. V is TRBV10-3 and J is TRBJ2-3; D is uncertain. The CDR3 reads CATRPGAGTDTQYF. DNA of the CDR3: TGTGCCACCCGACCGGGTGCCGGCACAGATACGCAGTATTTT.